The source of this TCR beta chain is a study of blood T cell repertoires in COVID-19. On the study more broadly: There were acute and convalescent COVID-19 samples, and they came from the United States, Italy and Spain. PBMCs, B-cell-depleted T cells, or T cells were the source of the cDNA or gDNA that made up the material.

In the original workflow: The authors estimated nucleated cell counts from reference gene primer amplification. Profiling relied on immunoSEQ multiplex PCR, and the TCRdb table lists in-frame clones only, not all of them. The V and J calls and the clone size are those of that table, but D and trimming were determined from the DNA. The table includes 52,000 or so clones, 70% to 80% detected once. The sequence came from a man aged 45-65 years with active or convalescent COVID-19. Material for sequencing was peripheral blood.

CDR3 loop: CASSPLYGAEAFF. The CDR3 DNA follows: TGTGCCAGCAGCCCCCTGTACGGGGCTGAAGCTTTCTTT. The chain recombines TRBV6-5 with TRBJ1-1; D gene uncertain. The V gene's germline CDR1 is MNHEY and CDR2 SVGAGI. The CDR3 is made up of 13 amino acids. V lost 6 bases, J lost 6 bases, and 14 bases lay in between.